These 10 T cell receptor beta chains share one sample of origin, sequenced in a study of CD8 T cells in Susac syndrome. After extraction with the RNeasy kit, roughly 0.5 to 1 ug of the RNA was reverse transcribed using random hexamers. TCRdb analysed the immunoSEQ multiplex PCR reads with MiXCR anew, one entry per CDR3 protein. The data contain fewer than 200,000 distinct CDR3 sequences, about 91% of them singletons. Sequences were obtained from CD4+ T cells from PBMCs. Receptors originate from a human donor with Susac syndrome.

V usage is TRBV2 and J usage is TRBJ2-5; D may match TRBD1 or TRBD2 (5 bases each). V lost 5 bases to trimming and J lost 5 bases, with 18 bases between them. Germline CDR1 reads SNHLY; CDR2 reads FYNNEI. This CDR3 has 15 residues. CDR3 sequence reads: CASSTGTATMETQYF. CDR3 bases: TGTGCCAGCAGTACTGGGACCGCAACTATGGAGACCCAGTACTTC.

This clonotype was seen a few times. V usage is TRBV4-1 and J usage is TRBJ2-5; 10 bases agree with TRBD2. This CDR3 has 14 amino acids. The ends lost 6 bases at V and 5 bases at J; junction bases unmatched: 6. CDR1 and CDR2 from the germline V gene are MGHRA and YSYEKL. DNA for the CDR3: TGCGCCAGCAGGGGAGCGGGGGGGCGGGAGACCCAGTACTTC. The encoded protein is CASRGAGGRETQYF.

The chain combines TRBV20-1 with TRBJ2-2; 11 bases agree with TRBD1. The CDR3 is 17 amino acids. Trimming took 3 bases from V and 4 from J; bases not matched to a gene: 10. Germline-derived CDR1 and CDR2 are DFQATT and SNEGSKA (reference sequence). The CDR3 reads CSASRDRGTVSTGELFF. In DNA form, the CDR3 reads TGCAGTGCTAGCCGGGACAGGGGGACAGTCAGCACCGGGGAGCTGTTTTTT.

The chain employs TRBV20-1 and TRBJ2-1; 10 nucleotides align to TRBD1. The CDR3 runs to 16 residues. Germline V CDR1 and CDR2: DFQATT, SNEGSKA (reference sequence). J lost 3 bases, V lost 0 bases, and 5 bases had no gene match. The CDR3 sequence is CSARDKDRGLYNEQFF. CDR3 DNA: TGCAGTGCTAGAGATAAAGACAGGGGGCTCTACAATGAGCAGTTCTTC.

The chain joins TRBV11-2 to TRBJ2-7; D not certain. This CDR3 has 12 amino acids. The germline V gene has CDR1 SGHAT and CDR2 FQNNGV. V shed 6 bases and J shed 3 bases, with 9 bases lying between them. The CDR3 loop is CASSTALYEQYF. The DNA of the CDR3 is TGTGCCAGCAGTACAGCCCTCTACGAGCAGTACTTC.

The CDR3 is CASTSAGTDTNEQFF. The CDR3, as DNA: TGTGCCAGCACCTCGGCCGGGACCGATACAAATGAGCAGTTCTTC. The chain is built from TRBV27 and TRBJ2-1, with D perhaps matching TRBD1 or TRBD2 (5 bases each). Trimming removed 7 bases at V and 7 bases at J, with 20 bases between. In germline, CDR1 is MNHEY, CDR2 SMNVEV (reference sequence). The CDR3 consists of 15 residues.

The chain recombines TRBV6-1 with TRBJ2-4, with 10 bases fitting TRBD2. The CDR3 extends over 15 amino acids. Germline CDR1 and CDR2: MNHNS and SASEGT. V lost 6 bases to trimming and J lost 3 bases; unmatched junction nucleotides: 5. The CDR3 spells CASSGAGGGKNIQYF. In nucleotides, the CDR3 is TGTGCCAGCAGCGGAGCGGGAGGGGGCAAAAACATTCAGTACTTC.

This clonotype was recorded a few times. This chain joins TRBV19 and TRBJ2-5; the D call may be TRBD1 or TRBD2 (5 bases each). The V end was cut by 4 bases, the J end by 4 bases, with 7 bases between. This CDR3 spans 12 amino acids. CDR1 and CDR2 from the germline V gene are LNHDA and SQIVND (reference sequence). CDR3 amino acids: CASSRDAETQYF. DNA for the CDR3: TGTGCCAGTAGTAGGGACGCAGAGACCCAGTACTTC.

This clonotype was detected only a few times. Here the CDR3 reads CASSGYSIYEQYF. The CDR3 bases are TGTGCCAGCAGTGGATACAGCATCTACGAGCAGTACTTC. The chain recombines TRBV2 with TRBJ2-7; D gene uncertain. Trimming removed 4 bases from V and 3 bases from J, with 10 bases in between. The CDR3 length is 13 residues. The germline gives CDR1 SNHLY, CDR2 FYNNEI.

This sequence joins TRBV5-1 and TRBJ2-3, with a possible D match to TRBD2 (6 bases). There are 14 residues in the CDR3. The V end lost 3 bases, the J end lost 3 bases, and 11 bases lay between the germline ends. The germline gives CDR1 SGHRS, CDR2 YFSETQ. The CDR3 reads CASSSAGRTDTQYF. CDR3 sequence (DNA): TGCGCCAGCAGCTCCGCGGGAAGGACAGATACGCAGTATTTT.